The TCR beta chain under discussion was sequenced for a study of memory CD4+ T cells and cytomegalovirus serostatus. Study context: Donors were healthy Belgian adults, 10 or so CMV seropositive and 20 to 25 seronegative. Study outcomes and limitations: A US-trained random forest predicted CMV serostatus with median AUC about 0.92. The CMV-associated TCR signature appears largely within the CD4+ memory repertoire.

Single viable CD3+CD4+CD8-CD45RO+ cells were sorted as the memory CD4+ T cells. Measured with immunoSEQ multiplex PCR; TCRdb has only the in-frame clones, and not every one. The sample lists around 76,000 clones, 78% occurring once. In regard to this clone: Its antigen is unidentified.

CDR3 size: 13 residues. Trimming stripped 9 bases from V and 1 base from J, with 12 bases between. Germline CDR1 ENHRY, CDR2 SYGVKD. The V call is TRBV10-3, the J call TRBJ1-1; D is possibly TRBD1 (6 bases). Specimen: memory CD4+ T cells from blood. The clonotype comes from an adult in good health and CMV-seropositive. This CDR3 reads CAITRQENTEAFF. CDR3 in DNA: TGTGCCATAACCCGACAGGAGAACACTGAAGCTTTCTTT.